This T cell receptor (beta chain) comes out of a study of T-cell memory formation after mild COVID-19 (dated by TCRdb to 2020 to 2023). Study-level background: TCR sequence clusters from the two donors were largely donor specific. In a couple of donors, T-cell clones that expanded and contracted after mild COVID-19 were tracked by sequencing TCRalpha and TCRbeta repertoires over time. The cohort was made up of two young adult volunteers, one female and one male, who were previously healthy.

The sequencer listed for this sample is Illumina NovaSeq 6000. cDNA libraries for TCRalpha and TCRbeta were prepared by 5'RACE using constant-segment primers, with sample barcodes and unique molecular identifiers added. Trizol reagent was used to extract RNA from every sample. The libraries were amplified in two PCR steps, and the second step added a second sample barcode and Illumina TruSeq adapters. The libraries were sequenced on an Illumina NovaSeq using 2 x 150 bp paired-end reads. Concerning the study's data processing: With migec v1.2.7, reads were demultiplexed and then collapsed into UMI-guided consensus sequences. Using mixcr v2.1.11, UMI consensuses were aligned to TRA and TRB V and J templates and then assembled into clonotypes. Expanded or contracted clonotypes were those called significant by both edgeR and NoisET, with noise models trained on biological replicates. edgeR calls used a false discovery rate-adjusted p below 0.01 and a log2 fold-change threshold of 1. As an exploratory analysis of dynamics, PCA with hierarchical clustering was applied to max-normalized trajectories of the 1000 most abundant clonotypes. Each responding clone was given a CD4 or CD8 phenotype based on the CD4+ and CD8+ repertoires, which had been sequenced separately. TCRdb reprocessing: public reads trimmed at Q25 with fastp, clones called with MiXCR, in-frame beta chains kept. Rows are combined by CDR3 protein, so each entry shows the most common genes and DNA. The V and J calls reflect TCRdb's pipeline rather than the authors' work. A total of hundreds of thousands of distinct CDR3 sequences appear in this sample, 15% to 20% of them only once. In total, the top ten clones hold roughly 8.2% of the sample.

The study at large found these results: Clones that contracted from day 15 to 85 showed balanced CD4/CD8 phenotypes, whereas a second wave of clones that expanded from day 15 to 37 leaned towards CD4+. Contracting CD4+ clones were located mainly in the CM and EM memory subsets, whereas CD8+ clones were found to be enriched in EMRA. Whether the second-wave clones peaking on day 37 were SARS-CoV-2 specific was not confirmed. Only a couple of mild cases were covered by the study, and larger cohorts that include severe cases with pre-infection samples were considered necessary. Some responding clones were detected in pre-infection memory, which suggested that pre-existing cross-reactive memory T cells had joined the SARS-CoV-2 response.

This clonotype was seen many times. Its recognized antigen is unknown. Base qualities are not at hand, and no much larger clone is one base apart. Ficoll-Paque density gradient centrifugation was the method used to isolate PBMCs. This clonotype was obtained from an adult woman who had mild COVID-19 (a few samples of this study predate the infection). The sample titles of this study are shuffled in the database, so cell type and time point are left out; the donor was told from shared clones. Sequencing was done on a sample of PBMCs or a T cell subset sorted from them (not recorded which).

The DNA is TGTGCCAGCAGACCCGGACGGGATAGCAATCAGCCCCAGCATTTT. This is translated as CASRPGRDSNQPQHF. The chain joins TRBV6-5 to TRBJ1-5, with no reliable assignment of the D segment. The CDR3 runs 15 amino acids, cysteine and phenylalanine included. Left in the record is the CDR3 DNA by itself, 45 bases read in frame from the first base. Per the germline V gene, MNHEY is the CDR1 and SVGAGI is the CDR2. The junction shows trimming of 6 bases on V and 0 bases on J, plus 12 bases between the germline ends.